This T cell receptor (beta chain) originates from a study of shared clonotypes between healthy human individuals. Study-level findings and limits: The sampled material consisted only of blood, and tissue repertoires are likely to differ.

Remarks on this clone: Its antigen is still unknown.

Sequencing on ten immunoSEQ deep assay plates was performed for unsorted PBMC DNA. Libraries were prepared by immunoSEQ multiplex PCR; TCRdb keeps only in-frame clonotypes and omits some of them. The sample has about 450,000 clones, 79% seen once. Germline V CDR1 and CDR2: MGHRA, YSYEKL. This CDR3 has 16 residues. Trimming pared 4 bases from V and 2 bases from J, leaving 17 bases between. The chain joins TRBV4-1 to TRBJ1-2; D gene unclear. The origin of this receptor is a woman between 40 and 50 years old in good health. Some clones in this sample may be carry-over from other donors' samples. The specimen sequenced was PBMCs. The CDR3 spells CASSPVLCERNYGYTF. The CDR3, as DNA: TGCGCCAGCAGCCCTGTGTTGTGTGAACGGAACTATGGCTACACCTTC.